Each of the 16 T cell receptor beta chains below was sequenced from the same sample in a study of tumor and adjacent non-tumor tissue in lung cancer. The template was RNA from unsorted bulk tissue. Three rounds of nested PCR, following a modified ARM-PCR protocol, produced the TCRbeta library. Each CDR3 protein gets one entry after TCRdb re-called the multiplex PCR reads with MiXCR. This table has 77,000 or so distinct CDR3 sequences, about three quarters appearing once. The sample taken for sequencing was lung tumor tissue. Receptors were obtained from a woman aged 45-59 years with non-small cell lung cancer.

The chain couples TRBV6-6 to TRBJ2-1, with 8 positions matching TRBD2. There are 16 residues in the CDR3. V lost 5 bases, J lost 8 bases, and 14 bases stayed unmatched. The V gene's germline CDR1 is MNHNY and CDR2 SVGAGI (reference sequence). Here the CDR3 DNA reads TGTGCCAGCAGTATCTCAGCGGGAGTGGTGTACGATGAGCAGTTCTTC. Protein: CASSISAGVVYDEQFF.

A note on this clonotype: One end of the junction fails to match germline, which may point to a read error. The V and J genes are TRBV5-4 and TRBJ2-5; TRBD1 agrees at 8 bases. In germline, CDR1 is SGHNT, CDR2 YYREEE (reference sequence). The CDR3 is 13 amino acids. In DNA form, the CDR3 reads TGTGCCAGCAGCTCACAGGGGGAAAAGACCCAGTATTTC. Its translation: CASSSQGEKTQYF.

The V call is TRBV11-2, the J call TRBJ2-3; D unclear. The CDR3 loop spans 14 amino acids. Per germline, CDR1 SGHAT and CDR2 FQNNGV. V was trimmed by 0 bases and J by 4 bases, leaving 8 bases between them. The DNA of the CDR3 is TGTGCCAGCAGCTTAGATATGATACCAGATACGCAGTATTTT. The encoded protein is CASSLDMIPDTQYF.

Regarding this clonotype: Relative to the germline gene, one junction end is altered; a read error may explain this. The chain employs TRBV12-3 or TRBV12-4 and TRBJ1-1; possible D gene TRBD1, 5 bases. This CDR3 contains 12 residues. The CDR3 DNA reads TGTGGCAGCAGTTGGCAGTGGACAGAAGCTTTCTTT. It yields the protein CGSSWQWTEAFF.

This clonotype is medium-sized by share. The V and J genes are TRBV6-1 and TRBJ1-1; D is ambiguous. The CDR3 runs 13 residues. Trimming took 5 bases from V and 1 from J, leaving 8 bases between them. From germline, CDR1 is MNHNS and CDR2 SASEGT. CDR3 region: CASSRKENTEAFF. Here the CDR3 DNA reads TGTGCCAGCAGTCGGAAAGAGAACACTGAAGCTTTCTTT.

Turning to this clonotype: A read error may produce the germline difference seen at one junction end. The V call is TRBV11-2, the J call TRBJ2-1; perhaps TRBD2 as D (7 bases). CDR1 and CDR2 from the germline V gene are SGHAT and FQNNGV. CDR3 length: 17 residues. Here the CDR3 reads CVSSLARGAGIYSEQFF. The DNA for the CDR3 is TGTGTCAGCAGCTTAGCCCGGGGGGCAGGGATCTATAGTGAGCAGTTCTTC.

The chain uses TRBV21-1 and TRBJ1-6; TRBD1 is the table's D call and was not checked against the DNA. TRBV21-1 is an annotated pseudogene. The CDR3 runs to 24 residues. The CDR3 nucleotides are TGTGCCAGCCCTTTAATCCAGAGCCCCTATAATTCGTCCGTCCAGAGCTCCTATAATTCACCCCCCCACTTT. Its protein is CASPLIQSPYNSSVQSSYNSPPHF.

This clonotype was detected ten times or more. The gene calls are TRBV6-1 and TRBJ2-7; 9 bases map to TRBD2. V lost 1 base to trimming and J lost 5 bases; unmatched junction nucleotides: 6. Germline values: CDR1 MNHNS, CDR2 SASEGT. There are 15 residues in the CDR3. CDR3 protein: CASSEEGSGSDEQYF. The DNA for the CDR3 is TGTGCCAGCAGTGAAGAAGGTAGCGGGAGCGACGAGCAGTACTTC.

This clonotype has a handful of counts. Since a much larger clone is just one base distant, this may be a read error. J is TRBJ1-1 and V is TRBV7-9; D perhaps matches TRBD1 (5 bases). Per germline, CDR1 SEHNR and CDR2 FQNEAQ (reference sequence). This CDR3 has 16 residues. The CDR3 is CTSSLGPLGPNTEAFF. CDR3 DNA sequence: TGTACCAGCAGCTTGGGACCCTTGGGGCCGAACACTGAAGCTTTCTTT. The variable domain in full, completed from reference TRBV7-9 and TRBJ1-1, reads DTGVSQNPRHKITKRGQNVTFRCDPISEHNRLYWYRQTLGQGPEFLTYFQNEAQLEKSRLLSDRFSAERPKGSFSTLEIQRTEQGDSAMYLCTSSLGPLGPNTEAFFGQGTRLTVV.

The V and J genes are TRBV11-2 and TRBJ2-3, with D hard to call. The germline V and J ends were trimmed by 5 bases and 6 bases, with 12 bases remaining between them. The CDR3 has 13 residues. The germline V gene has CDR1 SGHAT and CDR2 FQNNGV. The CDR3 sequence: CASSMIIGDTQYF. The CDR3 DNA sequence: TGTGCCAGCAGCATGATAATCGGGGATACGCAGTATTTT.

The rearrangement links TRBV11-2 to TRBJ1-2; D is perhaps TRBD1 (5 bases). With 7 bases removed from V and 14 bases from J, the gap between germline ends came to 20 bases. The CDR3 sequence is 12 residues long. The germline V gene has CDR1 SGHAT and CDR2 FQNNGV. The CDR3 DNA is TGTGCCAGCACCCGGATAGGGGAAGACTATACCTTC. Protein: CASTRIGEDYTF.

This clonotype was counted only a few times. This may arise from a read error, as a much more abundant clone is one base away. This CDR3 is missing its conserved last phenylalanine or tryptophan, likely due to a read error. The genes are TRBV28 and TRBJ2-2; no reliable D call. V gave up 7 bases and J gave up 3 bases, with 9 bases separating them. Looked up from germline, CDR1 is MDHEN and CDR2 is SYDVKM. The CDR3 length is 13 residues. DNA of the CDR3: TGTGCCAGCATAAGAGTGGACACCGGGGAGCTGTTTATT. It yields the protein CASIRVDTGELFI.

About this clonotype: The missing conserved phenylalanine or tryptophan at the end of this CDR3 makes a read error likely. The chain combines TRBV5-4 with TRBJ2-3; 10 bases match TRBD1. Per the germline V gene, CDR1 is SGHNT and CDR2 is YYREEE (reference sequence). There are 15 residues in the CDR3. The trim removed 8 bases at V and 5 bases at J, leaving 11 bases unmatched. The CDR3 loop reads CASNSRTGGGDTQYS. In DNA, the CDR3 is TGTGCCAGTAACTCCAGGACAGGGGGTGGAGATACGCAGTATTCT.

The count of this clonotype is one. At one boundary the junction diverges from the germline segment, which might be a read error. The chain recombines TRBV4-1 with TRBJ2-5, with D maybe TRBD2 (6 bases). CDR1 and CDR2 from the germline V gene are MGHRA and YSYEKL. CDR3 length: 19 residues. The CDR3 coding sequence is TGCGCCAACAGCCAAGGTCCCCGACTAGTGGGAGAAGTGGGAGAGACCCAGTACTTC. It yields the protein CANSQGPRLVGEVGETQYF.

On this clonotype: Germline and junction disagree at one end, which may indicate a read error. The V gene is TRBV6-5, the J gene TRBJ2-1; 8 nucleotides line up with TRBD2. Germline V lookup: CDR1 MNHEY, CDR2 SVGAGI. This CDR3 contains 16 residues. For the CDR3, the DNA is TGTGCCAACAGTTCCTGGACTAGCCTTTCCTACAATGAGCGGTTCTTC. Protein: CANSSWTSLSYNERFF.

Details on this clonotype: The junction shows a germline mismatch at one end, possibly a read error. The chain uses TRBV11-2 and TRBJ1-5, with D hard to call. The CDR3 extends over 14 amino acids. Germline assignment: CDR1 SGHAT and CDR2 FQNNGV. In nucleotides, the CDR3 is TGTGCCAGGATTACCGGGCGACGAAAACAGCCCCAGCACTTT. Translation: CARITGRRKQPQHF.